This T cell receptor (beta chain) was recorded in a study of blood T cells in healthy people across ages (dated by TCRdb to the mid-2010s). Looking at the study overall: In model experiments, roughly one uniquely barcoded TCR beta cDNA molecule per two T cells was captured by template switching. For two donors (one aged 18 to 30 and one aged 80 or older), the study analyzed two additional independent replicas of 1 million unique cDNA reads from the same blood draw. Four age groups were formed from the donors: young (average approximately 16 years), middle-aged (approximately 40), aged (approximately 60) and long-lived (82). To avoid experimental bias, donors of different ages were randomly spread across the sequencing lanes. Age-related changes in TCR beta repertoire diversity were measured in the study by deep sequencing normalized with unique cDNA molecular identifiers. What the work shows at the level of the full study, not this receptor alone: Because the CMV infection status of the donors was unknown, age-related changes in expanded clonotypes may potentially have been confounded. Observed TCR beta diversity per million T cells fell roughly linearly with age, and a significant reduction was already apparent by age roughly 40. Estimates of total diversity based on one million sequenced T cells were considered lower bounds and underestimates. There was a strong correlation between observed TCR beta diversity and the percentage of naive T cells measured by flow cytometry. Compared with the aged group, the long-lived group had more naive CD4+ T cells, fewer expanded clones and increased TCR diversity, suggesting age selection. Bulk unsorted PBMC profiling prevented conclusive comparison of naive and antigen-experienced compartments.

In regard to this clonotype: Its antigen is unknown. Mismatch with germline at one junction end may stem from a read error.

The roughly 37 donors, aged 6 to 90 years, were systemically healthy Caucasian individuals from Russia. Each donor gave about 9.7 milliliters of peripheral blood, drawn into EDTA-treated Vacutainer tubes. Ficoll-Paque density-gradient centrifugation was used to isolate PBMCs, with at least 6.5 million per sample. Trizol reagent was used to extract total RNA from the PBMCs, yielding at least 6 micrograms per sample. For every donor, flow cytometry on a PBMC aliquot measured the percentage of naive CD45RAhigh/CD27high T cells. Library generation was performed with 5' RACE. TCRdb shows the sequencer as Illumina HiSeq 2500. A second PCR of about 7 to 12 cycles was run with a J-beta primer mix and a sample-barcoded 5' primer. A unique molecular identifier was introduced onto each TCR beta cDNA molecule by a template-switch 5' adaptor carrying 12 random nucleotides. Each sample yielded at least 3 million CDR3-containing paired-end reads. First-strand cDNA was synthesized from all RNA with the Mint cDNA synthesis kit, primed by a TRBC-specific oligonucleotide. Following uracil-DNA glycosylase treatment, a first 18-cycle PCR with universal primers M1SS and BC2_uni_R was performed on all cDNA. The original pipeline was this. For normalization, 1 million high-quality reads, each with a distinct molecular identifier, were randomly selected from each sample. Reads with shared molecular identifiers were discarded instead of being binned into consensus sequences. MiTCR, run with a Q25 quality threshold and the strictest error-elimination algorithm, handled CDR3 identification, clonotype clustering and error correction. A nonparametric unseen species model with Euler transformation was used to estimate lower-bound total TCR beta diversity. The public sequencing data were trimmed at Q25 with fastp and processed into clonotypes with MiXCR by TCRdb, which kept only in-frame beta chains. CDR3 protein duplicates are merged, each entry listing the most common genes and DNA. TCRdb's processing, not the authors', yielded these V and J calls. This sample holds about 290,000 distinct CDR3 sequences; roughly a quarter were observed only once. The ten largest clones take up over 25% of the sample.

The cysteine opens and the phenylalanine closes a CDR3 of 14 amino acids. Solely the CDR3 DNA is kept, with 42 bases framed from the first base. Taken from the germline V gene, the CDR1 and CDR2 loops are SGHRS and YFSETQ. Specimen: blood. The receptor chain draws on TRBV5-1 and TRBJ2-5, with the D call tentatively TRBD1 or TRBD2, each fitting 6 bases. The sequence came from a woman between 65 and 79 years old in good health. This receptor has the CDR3 CASSLAGDKETQNF. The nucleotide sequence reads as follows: TGCGCCAGCAGCTTGGCGGGGGACAAAGAGACCCAGAACTTC.